The rows below give T cell receptor beta chains drawn from one sample of a study of blood T cell repertoires in COVID-19. TCRdb's table, derived via immunoSEQ multiplex PCR, lists solely in-frame clones and lacks some. The data hold fewer than 350,000 clones, with about 90% observed a single time. The specimen sequenced was PBMCs or T cells enriched from blood (not recorded which). The source is a woman aged 18-29 years with acute COVID-19. The CDR3 runs from the conserved cysteine through the conserved F or W. A D gene is named only where the DNA matches it firmly. Expanded clones get a size class; other rows say once, few or many, or leave the size out.

abundance	v_gene	d_gene	j_gene	CDR3aa	CDR3nt
NA	TRBV30	TRBD1	TRBJ2-2	CAWDWTGQGELFF	TGTGCCTGGGACTGGACAGGCCAAGGGGAGCTGTTTTTT
few	TRBV2	TRBD1	TRBJ2-7	CASSSADRDSYEQYF	TGTGCCAGCAGTTCGGCGGACAGGGACTCCTACGAGCAGTACTTC
NA	TRBV5-1	NA	TRBJ1-3	CAGGRRTWRRGNTIYF	TGCGCCGGGGGACGCCGAACGTGGCGAAGGGGGAACACCATATATTTT
NA	TRBV28	TRBD1	TRBJ2-1	CASSLSDRARRGQFF	TGTGCCAGCAGTTTATCCGACAGGGCCCGGCGAGGGCAGTTCTTC
NA	TRBV29-1	NA	TRBJ2-7	CSVNRADEQYF	TGCAGCGTTAATCGTGCGGACGAGCAGTACTTC
NA	TRBV7-3	NA	TRBJ1-1	CASASTPNTEAFF	TGTGCCAGCGCTTCGACACCGAACACTGAAGCTTTCTTT
NA	TRBV25-1	TRBD1	TRBJ2-7	CASLDRVYEQYF	TGTGCCAGCTTGGACAGGGTCTACGAGCAGTACTTC
NA	TRBV28	TRBD2	TRBJ2-5	CASRKGLAGGREETQYF	TGTGCCAGCAGGAAAGGACTAGCGGGAGGAAGGGAAGAGACCCAGTACTTC
NA	TRBV19	NA	TRBJ2-7	CASSIRPASGYEQYF	TGTGCCAGTAGTATTCGTCCAGCTAGTGGGTACGAGCAGTACTTC
NA	TRBV7-2	TRBD1	TRBJ1-2	CASSFRDRGNYGYTF	TGTGCCAGCAGCTTCCGGGACAGGGGAAACTATGGCTACACCTTC
NA	TRBV19	NA	TRBJ1-3	CASSIQGSSGNTIYF	TGTGCCAGTAGTATTCAGGGGAGCTCTGGAAACACCATATATTTT
NA	TRBV7-2	NA	TRBJ1-5	CASSPGGGNQPQHF	TGTGCCAGCAGCCCTGGGGGGGGGAATCAGCCCCAGCATTTT
NA	TRBV28	NA	TRBJ2-1	CASSSIDYSSYNEQFF	TGTGCCAGCAGTTCCATAGACTATTCCTCCTACAATGAGCAGTTCTTC
NA	TRBV7-8	TRBD2	TRBJ2-3	CASSRSGRGADTQYF	TGTGCCAGCAGCCGAAGCGGGAGGGGGGCAGATACGCAGTATTTT
NA	TRBV6-5	NA	TRBJ2-5	CASSYVSEETQYF	TGTGCCAGCAGTTACGTCAGTGAAGAGACCCAGTACTTC
few	TRBV27	TRBD1	TRBJ1-3	CASRQTGTGNTIYF	TGTGCCAGCAGACAGACAGGGACTGGAAACACCATATATTTT
NA	TRBV6-2/TRBV6-3	NA	TRBJ1-6	CASSRSNSPLHF	TGTGCCAGCAGCCGCAGTAATTCACCCCTCCACTTT
NA	TRBV6-5	NA	TRBJ1-1	CASSYRHPPNTEAFF	TGTGCCAGCAGTTACCGACATCCACCGAACACTGAAGCTTTCTTT
NA	TRBV5-1	TRBD2	TRBJ2-1	CASSLGTSGRYNEQFF	TGCGCCAGCAGCCTCGGGACTAGCGGGAGGTACAATGAGCAGTTCTTC
NA	TRBV7-9	NA	TRBJ2-7	CASSLEMGARYEQYF	TGTGCCAGCAGCTTAGAAATGGGGGCGCGGTACGAGCAGTACTTC
NA	TRBV7-9	NA	TRBJ2-7	CASSSRDNPYEQYF	TGTGCCAGCAGCTCACGGGACAATCCCTACGAGCAGTACTTC
NA	TRBV2	NA	TRBJ1-1	CASGGWGTEAFF	TGTGCCAGCGGCGGGTGGGGCACTGAAGCTTTCTTT
NA	TRBV3-1/TRBV3-2	TRBD1	TRBJ1-1	CASSSDRGRLAFF	TGTGCCAGCAGCTCCGACAGGGGGCGCTTAGCTTTCTTT
NA	TRBV24-1	TRBD1	TRBJ2-7	CATSDRTRTGSYEQYF	TGTGCCACCAGTGATAGGACCCGGACAGGGTCCTACGAGCAGTACTTC
NA	TRBV28	TRBD1	TRBJ2-1	CASSLTGGSNEQFF	TGTGCCAGCAGTTTAACAGGGGGTTCGAATGAGCAGTTCTTC
once	TRBV4-3	TRBD1	TRBJ2-7	CASSQERGRVYEQYF	TGCGCCAGCAGCCAAGAGAGGGGGCGAGTCTACGAGCAGTACTTC
few	TRBV29-1	TRBD2	TRBJ2-2	CSVGGAGGRTGELFF	TGCAGCGTTGGGGGAGCGGGAGGGCGGACCGGGGAGCTGTTTTTT
NA	TRBV14	TRBD1	TRBJ2-7	CASSRGTVRGSYEQYF	TGTGCCAGCAGCCGGGGGACAGTCCGGGGTTCCTACGAGCAGTACTTC
NA	TRBV3-1/TRBV3-2	TRBD1	TRBJ2-7	CASRAGTGYEQYF	TGTGCCAGCAGGGCCGGGACAGGGTACGAGCAGTACTTC
few	TRBV5-4	TRBD2	TRBJ2-3	CASSFSGRISTDTQYF	TGTGCCAGCAGCTTTAGCGGGAGGATCAGCACAGATACGCAGTATTTT
few	TRBV4-1	TRBD2	TRBJ2-7	CASSQAGASGSSYEQYF	TGCGCCAGCAGCCAGGCCGGGGCTAGCGGGAGTTCCTACGAGCAGTACTTC
NA	TRBV21-1	NA	TRBJ1-5	CASSKHPCGTGSRYSNQPQHF	TGTGCCAGCAGCAAACATCCGTGCGGGACAGGGAGTCGATATAGCAATCAGCCCCAGCATTTT
NA	TRBV10-3	NA	TRBJ1-3	CAISESRGSGNTIYF	TGTGCCATCAGTGAGTCTCGGGGGTCTGGAAACACCATATATTTT
NA	TRBV4-1	NA	TRBJ2-1	CASSQHGTQGYEQFF	TGCGCCAGCAGCCAACATGGCACCCAGGGATACGAGCAGTTCTTC
NA	TRBV11-2	TRBD2	TRBJ2-2	CASSAGTSGFYGELFF	TGTGCCAGCAGCGCCGGGACTAGCGGCTTTTACGGGGAGCTGTTTTTT
NA	TRBV19	TRBD1	TRBJ1-5	CASSGNRGTYQPQHF	TGTGCCAGTAGTGGGAACAGGGGAACTTATCAGCCCCAGCATTTT
NA	TRBV11-3	NA	TRBJ2-1	CASSLEGEGQFF	TGTGCCAGCAGCTTAGAGGGAGAAGGGCAGTTCTTC
NA	TRBV5-1	NA	TRBJ2-1	CASSTTRLSYNEQFF	TGCGCCAGCAGCACGACTAGGCTTTCCTACAATGAGCAGTTCTTC
NA	TRBV19	NA	TRBJ1-5	CASTARGNQPQHF	TGTGCCAGTACCGCCCGAGGCAATCAGCCCCAGCATTTT
NA	TRBV5-1	TRBD1	TRBJ1-5	CASSLARGQGDNQPQHF	TGCGCCAGCAGCTTGGCCCGTGGACAGGGGGACAATCAGCCCCAGCATTTT
NA	TRBV10-3	TRBD1	TRBJ1-4	CAISVEGAGEKLFF	TGTGCCATCAGTGTTGAGGGGGCAGGAGAAAAACTGTTTTTT
NA	TRBV7-2	NA	TRBJ1-3	CASSHRGFGNTIYF	TGTGCCAGCAGCCACCGGGGTTTCGGAAACACCATATATTTT
NA	TRBV15	TRBD2	TRBJ2-1	CATSIPGASGSSEQFF	TGTGCCACCAGCATCCCAGGGGCTAGCGGGAGTAGTGAGCAGTTCTTC
NA	TRBV7-2	NA	TRBJ2-1	CASSPLASNEQFF	TGTGCCAGCAGCCCCCTAGCGAGTAATGAGCAGTTCTTC
NA	TRBV2	TRBD1	TRBJ1-1	CASKKGTGELRNTEAFF	TGTGCCAGCAAGAAGGGGACAGGGGAATTGCGGAACACTGAAGCTTTCTTT
NA	TRBV7-2	TRBD2	TRBJ2-7	CASSLIGLAVAEQYF	TGTGCCAGCAGCTTAATAGGACTAGCGGTAGCCGAGCAGTACTTC
NA	TRBV10-2	TRBD2	TRBJ2-1	CASSEGPGGANEQFF	TGCGCCAGCAGTGAGGGGCCGGGAGGGGCAAATGAGCAGTTCTTC
NA	TRBV13	TRBD1	TRBJ2-7	CASSLAGGLRSYEQYF	TGTGCCAGCAGCTTAGCAGGGGGCCTCCGGTCCTACGAGCAGTACTTC